This T cell receptor (beta chain) was captured by sequencing in a study of blood T cells in healthy people across ages (dated by TCRdb to between 2015 and 2017). Describing the broader study: In model experiments, roughly one uniquely barcoded TCR beta cDNA molecule per two T cells was captured by template switching. Two additional independent replicas of 1 million unique cDNA reads from the same blood draw were analyzed for two donors (one aged 18 to 30 and one aged 80 or older). Four age groups were formed from the donors: young (average roughly 16 years), middle-aged (less than 40), aged (about 68) and long-lived (82). The study measured age-related changes in TCR beta repertoire diversity using deep sequencing normalized with unique cDNA molecular identifiers. To avoid experimental bias, donors of different ages were randomly spread across the sequencing lanes. What the study reported, not specific to this receptor: Donor CMV infection status was unknown, potentially confounding age-related changes in expanded clonotypes. Conclusive comparison of naive and antigen-experienced compartments was prevented by the profiling of bulk unsorted PBMCs. Estimates of total diversity based on one million sequenced T cells were considered lower bounds and underestimates. Observed TCR beta diversity correlated strongly with the percentage of naive T cells measured by flow cytometry. Observed TCR beta diversity per million T cells fell roughly linearly with age, and a significant reduction was already apparent by age about 38. Compared with the aged group, more naive CD4+ T cells, fewer expanded clones and increased TCR diversity were shown by the long-lived group, suggesting age selection.

Library generation was performed with 5' RACE. The data were produced on an Illumina HiSeq 2500. A second PCR of roughly 7 to 12 cycles was run with a J-beta primer mix and a sample-barcoded 5' primer. A unique molecular identifier was introduced onto each TCR beta cDNA molecule by a template-switch 5' adaptor carrying 12 random nucleotides. At least 2.5 million CDR3-containing paired-end reads were obtained from each sample. All of the RNA was converted into first-strand cDNA using the Mint cDNA synthesis kit, with a TRBC-specific oligonucleotide serving as the primer. After uracil-DNA glycosylase treatment, a first 18-cycle PCR used universal primers M1SS and BC2_uni_R on all cDNA. The paper's processing steps were these. For normalization, 1 million high-quality reads, each with a distinct molecular identifier, were randomly selected from each sample. Reads with shared molecular identifiers were discarded instead of being binned into consensus sequences. MiTCR, set to a Q25 quality threshold and the strictest error-elimination algorithm, was used for CDR3 identification, clonotype clustering and error correction. A nonparametric unseen species model using Euler transformation provided a lower-bound estimate of total TCR beta diversity. In TCRdb, the public reads were trimmed at Q25 with fastp and aligned with MiXCR, with productive beta chains retained. Rows with a matching CDR3 protein are joined into one entry that keeps the most common DNA and genes. Here the V and J calls rest on TCRdb's processing, not on the authors' analysis. Present in this sample are under 800,000 distinct CDR3 sequences, roughly 44% of which were seen just once. Around a fifth of the sample is held by the ten biggest clonotypes.

V is shortened by 11 bases, J by 5 bases, and the region joining them spans 15 bases. Measured from the cysteine to the phenylalanine, the CDR3 is 13 residues long. Of the read, only the CDR3 DNA is kept; its 39 bases are in frame from base 1. Looking up the germline V gene yields CDR1 ENHRY and CDR2 SYGVKD. Systemically healthy Caucasian individuals from Russia, some 36 in total and aged roughly 6 to 90 years, were included as donors. Each donor gave approximately 9.3 milliliters of peripheral blood, collected into EDTA-treated Vacutainer tubes. Ficoll-Paque density-gradient centrifugation was used to isolate PBMCs, with at least 7 million per sample. Trizol reagent was used to extract total RNA from PBMCs, with at least 6 micrograms per sample. For every donor, an aliquot of PBMCs went through flow cytometry to measure the percentages of naive CD45RAhigh/CD27high T cells. With regard to this clonotype: Its antigen is unknown. It has no much larger one-base neighbor in the sample; base qualities were not kept.

The chain is encoded by TRBV10-3 joined to TRBJ1-4, with the D gene not confidently named. The receptor was derived from a woman aged 55-69 years in good health. Sequenced: blood. The CDR3 loop reads CAVQTSSNEKLFF. The nucleotides are TGTGCCGTCCAGACAAGCTCGAATGAAAAACTGTTTTTT.